The clone carrying this T cell receptor (beta chain) was seen more than once but under ten times. The target antigen is unknown. The entry originates in a study of response to subunit inactivated influenza vaccine. Study-wide results and limits: New T cells are recruited in small numbers by each seasonal influenza vaccination, according to the authors' suggestion.

CDR3 length equals 15 residues. With 4 bases clipped from V and 5 bases from J, the junction kept 4 bases outside the gene matches. Germline lookup yields CDR1 MGHRA and CDR2 YSYEKL. A single record per CDR3 protein comes from TCRdb applying MiXCR to the RT-PCR reads. The sample lists about 190,000 distinct CDR3 sequences; around 14% were seen once. The chain recombines TRBV4-1 with TRBJ2-2; 10 bases align to TRBD1. The sample here was CD8+ T cells sorted from PBMCs, taken 4 to 6 days after vaccination. The source is a middle-aged man who received an inactivated influenza vaccine. CDR3 region: CASSPGTGVTGELFF. CDR3 in DNA: TGCGCCAGCAGCCCCGGGACAGGGGTAACCGGGGAGCTGTTTTTT.